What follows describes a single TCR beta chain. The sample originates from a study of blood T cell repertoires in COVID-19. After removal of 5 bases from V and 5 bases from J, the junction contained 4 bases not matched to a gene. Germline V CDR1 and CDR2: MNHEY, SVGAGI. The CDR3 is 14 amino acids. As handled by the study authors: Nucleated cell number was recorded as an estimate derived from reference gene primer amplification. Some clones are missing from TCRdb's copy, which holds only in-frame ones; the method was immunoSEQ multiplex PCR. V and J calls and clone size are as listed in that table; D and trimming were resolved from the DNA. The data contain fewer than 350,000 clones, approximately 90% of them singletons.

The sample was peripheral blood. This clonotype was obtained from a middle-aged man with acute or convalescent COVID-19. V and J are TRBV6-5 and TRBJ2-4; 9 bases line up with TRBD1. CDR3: CASSRDRVENIQYF. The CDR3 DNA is TGTGCCAGCAGTCGGGACAGGGTTGAAAACATTCAGTACTTC.